This T cell receptor (beta chain) originates from a study of OX40 agonist ivuxolimab in advanced cancers. CDR1 is SGHTA, CDR2 FQGNSA, per germline. The CDR3 consists of 14 residues. The germline V and J ends were trimmed by 6 bases and 4 bases, with 14 bases remaining between them. The protocol was immunoSEQ multiplex PCR, while the TCRdb copy is restricted to in-frame clones and leaves out a portion. The sample yields about 75,000 clones, about 92% seen once. The sequences come from CD4+ or CD8+ T cells sorted from blood, collected in a trial of the OX40 agonist ivuxolimab. The rearrangement joins TRBV7-2 to TRBJ2-3, with D unresolved. The receptor comes from an adult with an advanced solid tumor such as melanoma, head and neck, liver or kidney cancer. CDR3 amino acids: CASSYLGSADTQYF. The CDR3 nucleotides read TGTGCCAGCAGTTACCTGGGGTCCGCAGATACGCAGTATTTT.